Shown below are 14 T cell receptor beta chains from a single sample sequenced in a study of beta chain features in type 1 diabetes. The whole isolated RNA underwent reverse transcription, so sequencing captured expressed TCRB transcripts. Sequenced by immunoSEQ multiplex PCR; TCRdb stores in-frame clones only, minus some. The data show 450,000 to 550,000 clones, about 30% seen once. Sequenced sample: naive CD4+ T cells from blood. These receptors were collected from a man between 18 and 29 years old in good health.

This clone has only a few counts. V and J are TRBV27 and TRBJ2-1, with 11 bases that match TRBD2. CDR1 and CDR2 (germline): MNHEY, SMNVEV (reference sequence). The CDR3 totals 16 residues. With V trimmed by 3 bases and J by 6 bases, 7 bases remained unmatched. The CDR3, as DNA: TGTGCCAGCAGTTTTAAGACTAGCGGGGCCACCAATGAGCAGTTCTTC. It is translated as CASSFKTSGATNEQFF.

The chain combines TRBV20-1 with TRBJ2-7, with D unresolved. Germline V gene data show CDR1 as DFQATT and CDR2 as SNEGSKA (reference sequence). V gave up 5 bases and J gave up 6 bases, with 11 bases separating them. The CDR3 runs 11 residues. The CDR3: CSARTLGEQYF. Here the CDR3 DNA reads TGCAGTGCTCGGACCCTTGGCGAGCAGTACTTC.

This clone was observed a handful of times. The DNA of the CDR3 is TGTGCCAGCAGTGAAAATCATGGGGGGATTACGGCCAAAAACATTCAGTACTTC. Amino acids: CASSENHGGITAKNIQYF. The chain uses TRBV6-1 and TRBJ2-4, with a tentative D call TRBD2 (6 bases). V was clipped by 2 bases and J by 1 base, with 18 bases between them. The CDR3 loop spans 18 amino acids. Per the germline V gene, CDR1 is MNHNS and CDR2 is SASEGT.

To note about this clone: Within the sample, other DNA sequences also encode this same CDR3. The DNA for the CDR3 is TGCGCCAGCAGCCAAGATGGCGGCACAGATACGCAGTATTTT. It is translated as CASSQDGGTDTQYF. The chain combines TRBV4-3 with TRBJ2-3; D remains ambiguous. From germline, CDR1 is LGHNA and CDR2 YSLEER. This CDR3 comprises 14 residues. Trimming pared 0 bases from V and 1 base from J, leaving 5 bases between.

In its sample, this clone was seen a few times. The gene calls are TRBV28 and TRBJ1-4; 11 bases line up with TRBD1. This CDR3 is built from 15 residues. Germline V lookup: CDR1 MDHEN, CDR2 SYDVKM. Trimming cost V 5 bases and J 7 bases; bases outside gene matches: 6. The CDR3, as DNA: TGTGCCAGCAGTCGCGGGACAGGGGGAGGTGAAAAACTGTTTTTT. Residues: CASSRGTGGGEKLFF.

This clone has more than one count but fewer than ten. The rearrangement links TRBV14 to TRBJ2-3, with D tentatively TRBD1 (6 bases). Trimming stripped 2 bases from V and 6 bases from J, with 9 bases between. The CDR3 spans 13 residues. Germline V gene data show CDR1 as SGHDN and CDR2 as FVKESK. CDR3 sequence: CASSQSTGDTQYF. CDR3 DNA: TGTGCCAGCAGCCAATCCACAGGGGATACGCAGTATTTT.

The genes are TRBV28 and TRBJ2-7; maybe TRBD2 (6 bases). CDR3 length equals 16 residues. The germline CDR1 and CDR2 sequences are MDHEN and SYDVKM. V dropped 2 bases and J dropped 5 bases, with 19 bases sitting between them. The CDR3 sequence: CASSLLGLREADEQYF. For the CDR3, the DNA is TGTGCCAGCAGTTTACTGGGACTCCGGGAAGCGGACGAGCAGTACTTC.

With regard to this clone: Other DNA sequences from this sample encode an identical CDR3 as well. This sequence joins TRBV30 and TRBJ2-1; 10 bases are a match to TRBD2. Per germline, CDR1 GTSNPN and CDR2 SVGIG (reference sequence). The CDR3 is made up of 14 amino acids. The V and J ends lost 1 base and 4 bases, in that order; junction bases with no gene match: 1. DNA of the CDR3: TGTGCCTGGAGTGGACTAGCGGGTTACAATGAGCAGTTCTTC. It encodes CAWSGLAGYNEQFF.

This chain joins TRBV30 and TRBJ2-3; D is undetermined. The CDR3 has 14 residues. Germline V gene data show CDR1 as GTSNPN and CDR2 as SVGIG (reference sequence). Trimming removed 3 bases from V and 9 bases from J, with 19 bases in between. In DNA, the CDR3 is TGTGCCTGGAGCGGCCCTCCTGGAGTTGGCACGCAGTATTTT. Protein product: CAWSGPPGVGTQYF. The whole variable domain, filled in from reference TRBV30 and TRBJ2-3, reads SQTIHQWPATLVQPVGSPLSLECTVEGTSNPNLYWYRQAAGRGLQLLFYSVGIGQISSEVPQNLSASRPQDRQFILSSKKLLLSDSGFYLCAWSGPPGVGTQYFGPGTRLTVL.

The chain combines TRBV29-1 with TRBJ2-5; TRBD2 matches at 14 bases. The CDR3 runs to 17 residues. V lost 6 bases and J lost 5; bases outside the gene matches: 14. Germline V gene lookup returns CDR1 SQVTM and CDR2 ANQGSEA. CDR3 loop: CSVTLGLAGVVGETQYF. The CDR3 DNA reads TGCAGCGTGACCTTGGGACTAGCGGGAGTAGTGGGCGAGACCCAGTACTTC.

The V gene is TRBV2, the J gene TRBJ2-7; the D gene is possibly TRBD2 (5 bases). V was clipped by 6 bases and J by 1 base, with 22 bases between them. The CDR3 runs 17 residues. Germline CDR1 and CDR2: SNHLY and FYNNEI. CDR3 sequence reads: CASRKESGMGMSYEQYF. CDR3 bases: TGTGCCAGCAGAAAGGAATCCGGGATGGGAATGTCCTACGAGCAGTACTTC.

CDR3 residues: CASSLGDVTGGETQYF. Here the CDR3 DNA reads TGCGCCAGCAGCTTAGGCGACGTGACCGGAGGAGAGACCCAGTACTTC. This chain joins TRBV5-1 and TRBJ2-5; perhaps TRBD2 as D (5 bases). The germline V and J ends were trimmed by 2 bases and 4 bases, with 18 bases remaining between them. This CDR3 has 16 amino acids. Per the germline V gene, CDR1 is SGHRS and CDR2 is YFSETQ.

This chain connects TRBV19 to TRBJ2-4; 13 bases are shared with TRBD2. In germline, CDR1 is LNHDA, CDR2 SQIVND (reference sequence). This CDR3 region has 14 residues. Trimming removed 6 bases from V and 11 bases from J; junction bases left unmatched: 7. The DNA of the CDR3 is TGTGCCAGTAGGCCGGGACTAGCGGGGCTAGTTCAGTACTTC. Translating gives CASRPGLAGLVQYF.

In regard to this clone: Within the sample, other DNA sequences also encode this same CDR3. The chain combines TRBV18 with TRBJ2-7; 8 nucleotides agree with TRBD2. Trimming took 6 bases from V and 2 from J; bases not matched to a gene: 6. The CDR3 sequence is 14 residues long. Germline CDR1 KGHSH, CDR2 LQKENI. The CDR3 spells CASSGTSGPYEQYF. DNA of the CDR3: TGTGCCAGCTCGGGTACTAGCGGCCCCTACGAGCAGTACTTC.